Sequencing of this T cell receptor (beta chain) was carried out in a study of cytomegalovirus exposure and HLA in healthy donors (dated by TCRdb to 2016 to 2017). Broadly, across the study: An earlier analysis of about 530 of the donors reported around 280 Gb of sequence data and 117 million unique TCR beta sequences obtained from around 170 million T cells. All discovery cohort repertoires had been generated on a single sequencing platform. Donor age, sex, ethnicity and CMV serostatus were compiled together with the repertoire data. About five DR-DQ haplotypes were treated as single units for association and clustering because of strong linkage in the cohort. Using immunosequencing, the study profiled T cell repertoires from about 650 subjects and related those repertoires to cytomegalovirus serostatus. Across 300 to 500 genotyped donors of the cohort, an average of approximately 220,000 unique TCR beta nucleotide sequences per donor were sequenced, and 15% to 20% of those sequences were non-productive. An earlier analysis of approximately 630 of the donors applied high-throughput TCR beta sequencing to assess whether each TCR beta V gene segment acted as functional or pseudogenic. An early release covering about 600 HLA-typed donors comprised about 300 gigabases of sequencing data and roughly 86 million unique TCR sequences. The study aimed to test whether cataloging public T cell receptors could reveal signatures of past pathogen exposure. Rather than drawing on any new phenotypic data, the later analysis identified candidate immune exposures from TCR beta sequences and the way those sequences occurred across donors. HLA typing covered class I and class II loci at four-digit resolution. Of the roughly 400 genotyped donors, around 81% fell in the genetic ancestry cluster associated with self-reported Caucasian donors. The study combined high-throughput TCR immunosequencing, statistical association of individual TCRs with disease status, and machine learning to predict cytomegalovirus infection status. A later analysis re-analyzed previously published TCR beta repertoires from hundreds of donors and added high-resolution HLA genotyping to study TCR occurrence patterns. Along with the roughly 710-subject first cohort, a separate validation cohort of roughly 110 different subjects was used. Genome-wide SNP genotypes for about 65% of the 666 donors were used in a later genetic analysis, which treated that subset as a discovery cohort. The number of donors typed differed by locus, with 629-630 for A, B, C, DRB1 and DQB1, more than 500 for DQA1, 600 to 610 for DPA1, and under 490 for DPB1.

The research as a whole found: The study listed over 150 TCR beta chains as associated with cytomegalovirus. Cytomegalovirus status was reported to be diagnosed by the classifier with high specificity and sensitivity in both the original and validation cohorts. Because counts were too low, under 20 rarely observed V segments, including chromosome 9 orphons, were left out of the earlier analysis of over 550 of the donors. A further reported finding was that TCR beta sequences accurately predicted the HLA-A and HLA-B alleles for most subjects in the first cohort. According to the authors, the approach could potentially be generalized to other disease states and immunological phenotypes. Some IMGT-functional V segments, including TRBV6-2 and TRBV6-3, could not be told apart with the 87-base-pair reads, so those segments were excluded. In a later analysis, the rate of TCR association differed among HLA loci, with DRB1 alleles having the most associated TCRs and HLA-C alleles having the fewest. According to a later genetic analysis, donors in an Asian-associated ancestry cluster had fewer N-insertions in productive TCRs than the roughly 700-donor mean. In an earlier analysis of 587 of the donors, most TCR beta V segments appeared in productive rearrangements about 90% or about 30% of the time, broadly matching IMGT annotations. This cohort had only TCR beta chains sequenced, and the lack of alpha or paired-chain data limited which features could be detected. HLA typing was unavailable for some donors at each locus, so association tests used only the typed subset. Several of the top co-occurrence clusters appeared to be linked to parvovirus B19, influenza, CMV and Epstein-Barr virus, according to a later analysis. CMV serostatus was the only immune exposure information available for the cohort. Across donors, most TCR sequences were observed very rarely, whereas some public TCRs were present in many individuals. In vitro tests confirmed that a few of the cytomegalovirus-associated TCR beta chains recognize cytomegalovirus antigens. V-gene and J-gene trimming of TCR beta chains was associated with a missense DCLRE1C variant in a later genetic analysis, and the association was replicated in an independent cohort. In a later analysis, most CMV-associated TCR beta chains were found to appear HLA-restricted, with HLA associations seemingly driven largely by CMV exposure. Assigning TCR associations to individual alleles was difficult when HLA alleles, especially DR and DQ, strongly co-occurred. Correlated functional status among segregating V segments might reflect linkage disequilibrium, but an unknown experimental factor could not be ruled out. In a later analysis, more than 15,000 TCR beta sequences were associated with specific HLA alleles at a false discovery rate of 0.05. The presence/absence analyses assumed that sequencing depth was roughly uniform across donors, and that assumption may not be true. The sequencing pipeline was judged likely to have produced a cluster of highly shared sequence variants as a technical artifact. In a later analysis, HLA-associated TCR beta chains were found to be more clonally expanded and to have lower generation probabilities than equally common non-associated chains.

The cohort was made up of 500 to 850 healthy bone marrow donors. All cohort members were sampled while nominally healthy, although unrecorded immune exposures were likely present. The donor was CMV seronegative and belonged to the group of 352 seronegative cohort members. A peripheral blood sample was provided by each donor, and peripheral blood mononuclear cells were used for TCR beta sequencing. The Qiagen DNeasy Blood Extraction Kit was used to extract genomic DNA from the blood cell samples. Preparation of the library involved the immunoSEQ multiplex PCR assay. For the multiplex PCR, a mixture combining 60 forward primers for TCR Vbeta segments and 13 reverse primers for TCR Jbeta segments was used. The CDR3 region of rearranged TCR beta genes was amplified from genomic DNA by a multiplex PCR assay. The Illumina HiSeq System was used to sequence the amplified TCR beta libraries as 87-base-pair reads. The study's processing was this. A later analysis tallied roughly 76 million unique TCR beta chains across the roughly 610 repertoires, and around 10 million of those chains were shared by two or more donors. Raw reads were error-corrected and collapsed into unique sequences with a nearest-neighbor algorithm that merged closely related sequences to remove PCR and sequencing errors. Alignment of CDR3 sequences to IMGT reference sequences was used to assign V, D and J gene segments. For a sequence to be retained, a match of at least six nucleotides to both a V gene segment and a J gene segment was required. Rearrangements were classified as productive when the CDR3 lacked stop codons and remained in frame with V and J, and all other rearrangements were classified as non-productive. Following IMGT convention, CDR3 was defined as the stretch from the second conserved V-encoded cysteine to the conserved J-encoded phenylalanine. Sequences without an unambiguous match to a single V gene segment were excluded from the earlier analysis of 587 of the donors. In an earlier analysis of approximately 500 of the donors, a V segment was called functional when productive rearrangements were above 56.7%, and segregating when the standard deviation between donors exceeded 5%. A statistical classification framework was developed to diagnose cytomegalovirus status using the catalog of TCR beta chain sequences. A later analysis assigned V and J genes by comparing TCR nucleotide sequences with IMGT/GENE-DB human TR gene sequences. The TCRdist pipeline was used in a later analysis to assign CDR3 sequences and most-parsimonious VDJ recombination scenarios. In a later analysis, each TCR beta chain was defined by its CDR3 amino acid sequence together with its V-gene family, and reads lacking a unique V-gene family were excluded. As a way to deal with suspected cross-contamination and a sequencing artifact, a later analysis dropped hundreds of nucleotide sequences that were highly shared and had low generation probability. In a later analysis, a clonal expansion index was calculated for each public chain from normalized within-repertoire ranks of inferred template counts. A later analysis computed generation probabilities with a VDJ recombination model fitted to out-of-frame rearrangements, and checked the results against IGoR. Hypergeometric tests were used in a later analysis to score TCR-TCR, TCR-HLA and TCR-CMV co-occurrence, with a repertoire-size bias correction applied to the TCR pairs. In a later analysis, false discovery rates were estimated by permuting HLA or CMV assignments 20 times. In a later analysis, co-occurring TCRs were grouped using DBSCAN, with TCRdist sequence similarity added in when clustering inside HLA-allele-positive subsets. Co-occurrence clustering excluded repertoires with fewer than 30,000 or more than 120,000 public chains, plus five with anomalous nucleotide sharing. The source is immuneACCESS, and TCRdb retained only in-frame sequences with V and J called. Part of the clones is not carried over; for the studies checked, unresolved V genes explain less than half of this, and the remainder is unexplained. The D gene and trimming were derived from the DNA, and the V and J assignments and clone size from that table. The sample records about 160,000 clones, about 80% of which are singletons. The ten most abundant clones make up approximately 4.8% of the sample.

Points on this clone: Its antigen target is currently unknown. At one end the junction does not follow the germline gene, possibly because of a read error.

From its cysteine to its phenylalanine, the CDR3 spans 14 amino acids. Only the CDR3 portion is preserved as DNA: 42 bases, with reading frame beginning at the first base. Taken from the germline V gene, the CDR1 and CDR2 loops are SGHRS and YFSETQ. The sequenced material came from PBMCs. Here the chain combines TRBV5-1 and TRBJ1-1; 7 junctional bases match TRBD1. The receptor comes from a man aged 25-40 years in good health and CMV-seronegative. The nucleotide sequence is TGCGCCAGCAGCTCCCCGACAGGGAACGCTGAAGCTTTCTTT. It translates as CASSSPTGNAEAFF.